This TCR beta chain comes out of a study of T cell changes during pregnancy in multiple sclerosis. Produced via immunoSEQ multiplex PCR; TCRdb's table is partial and in-frame only. The data contain 70,000 to 95,000 clones, just over 90% of them singletons. This clone occurred once. Germline V CDR1 and CDR2: MGHRA, YSYEKL. With 1 base removed from V and 0 bases from J, the gap between germline ends came to 16 bases. The CDR3 runs 18 residues. The TCR sequence derives from a female donor in good health, enrolled as a control in a pregnancy study. V gene TRBV4-1 combines with J gene TRBJ2-4; D not resolved. This specimen consisted of peripheral blood, obtained in the second trimester of pregnancy. The CDR3 sequence is CASSQVSAPNLAKNIQYF. The CDR3 DNA reads TGCGCCAGCAGCCAAGTCAGCGCCCCGAATCTAGCCAAAAACATTCAGTACTTC.